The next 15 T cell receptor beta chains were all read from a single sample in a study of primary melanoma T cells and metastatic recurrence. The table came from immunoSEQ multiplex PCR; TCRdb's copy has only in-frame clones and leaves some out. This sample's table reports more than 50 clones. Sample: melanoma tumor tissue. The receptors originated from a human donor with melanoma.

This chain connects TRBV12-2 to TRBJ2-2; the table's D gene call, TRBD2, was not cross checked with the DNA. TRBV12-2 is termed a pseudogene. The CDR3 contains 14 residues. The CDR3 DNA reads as TGTGCCTGGAGGGGACTAGCGTCAGGAGGGGAGCTGTTTTTT. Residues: CAWRGLASGGELFF.

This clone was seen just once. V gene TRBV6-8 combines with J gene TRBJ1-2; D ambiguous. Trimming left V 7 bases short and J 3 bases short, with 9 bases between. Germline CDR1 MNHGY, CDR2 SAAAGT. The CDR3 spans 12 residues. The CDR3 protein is CASKPTDYGYTF. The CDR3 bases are TGTGCCAGCAAACCAACTGACTATGGCTACACCTTC.

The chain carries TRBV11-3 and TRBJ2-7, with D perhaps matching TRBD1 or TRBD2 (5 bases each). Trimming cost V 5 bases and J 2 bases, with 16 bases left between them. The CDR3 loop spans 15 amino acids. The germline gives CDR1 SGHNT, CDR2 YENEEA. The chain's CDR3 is CASSLTGTATYEQYF. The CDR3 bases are TGTGCCAGCAGCCTAACCGGGACGGCCACCTACGAGCAGTACTTC. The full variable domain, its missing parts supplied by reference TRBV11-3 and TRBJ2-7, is EAGVVQSPRYKIIEKKQPVAFWCNPISGHNTLYWYLQNLGQGPELLIRYENEEAVDDSQLPKDRFSAERLKGVDSTLKIQPAELGDSAVYLCASSLTGTATYEQYFGPGTRLTVT.

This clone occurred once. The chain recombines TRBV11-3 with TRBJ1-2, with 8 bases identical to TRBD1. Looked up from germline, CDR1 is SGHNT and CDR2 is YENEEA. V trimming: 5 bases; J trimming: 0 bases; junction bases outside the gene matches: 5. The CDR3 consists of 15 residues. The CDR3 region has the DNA TGTGCCAGCAGCCTCGGACAGGGAACTAACTATGGCTACACCTTC. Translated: CASSLGQGTNYGYTF.

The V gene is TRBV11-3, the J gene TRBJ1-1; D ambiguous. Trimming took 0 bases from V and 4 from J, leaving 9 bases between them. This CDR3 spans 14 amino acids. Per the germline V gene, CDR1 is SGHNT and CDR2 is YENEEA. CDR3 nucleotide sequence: TGTGCCAGCAGCTTAGAACCAGGTACCACTGAAGCTTTCTTT. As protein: CASSLEPGTTEAFF. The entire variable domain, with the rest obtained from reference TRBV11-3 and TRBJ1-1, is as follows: EAGVVQSPRYKIIEKKQPVAFWCNPISGHNTLYWYLQNLGQGPELLIRYENEEAVDDSQLPKDRFSAERLKGVDSTLKIQPAELGDSAVYLCASSLEPGTTEAFFGQGTRLTVV.

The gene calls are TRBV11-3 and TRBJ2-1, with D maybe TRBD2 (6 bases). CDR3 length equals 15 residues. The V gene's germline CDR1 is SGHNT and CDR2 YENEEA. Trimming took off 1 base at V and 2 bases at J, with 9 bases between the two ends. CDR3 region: CASSLGGVPYNEQFF. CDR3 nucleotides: TGTGCCAGCAGCTTAGGCGGGGTTCCCTACAATGAGCAGTTCTTC.

In DNA form, the CDR3 reads TGTGCTAGTGGTCCACACCCGAACAATGAGCAGTTCTTC. Residues: CASGPHPNNEQFF. J is TRBJ2-1 and V is TRBV12-5; D not certain. Deletions cut 5 bases from V and 5 bases from J, with 10 bases between. Germline values: CDR1 LGHNT, CDR2 FRNRAP. The CDR3 has 13 amino acids.

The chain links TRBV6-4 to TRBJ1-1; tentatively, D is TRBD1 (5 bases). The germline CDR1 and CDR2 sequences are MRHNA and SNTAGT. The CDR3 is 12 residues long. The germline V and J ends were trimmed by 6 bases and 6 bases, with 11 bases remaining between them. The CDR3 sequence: CASSHGGAEAFF. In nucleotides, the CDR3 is TGTGCCAGCAGCCACGGGGGGGCTGAAGCTTTCTTT.

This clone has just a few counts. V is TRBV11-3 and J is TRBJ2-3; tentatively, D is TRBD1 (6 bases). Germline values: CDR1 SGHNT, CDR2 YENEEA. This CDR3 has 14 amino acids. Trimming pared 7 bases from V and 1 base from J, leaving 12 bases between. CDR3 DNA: TGTGCCAGCACCCGACAGGCCCGCACAGATACGCAGTATTTT. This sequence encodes CASTRQARTDTQYF.

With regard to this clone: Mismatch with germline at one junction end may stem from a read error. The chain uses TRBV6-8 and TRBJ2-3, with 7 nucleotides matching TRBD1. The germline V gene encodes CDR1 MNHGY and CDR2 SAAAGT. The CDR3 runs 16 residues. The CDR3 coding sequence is TGTGCCATCAGTCGACAGGGCCCGACACGAGAAGATACGCAGTATTTT. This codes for CAISRQGPTREDTQYF.

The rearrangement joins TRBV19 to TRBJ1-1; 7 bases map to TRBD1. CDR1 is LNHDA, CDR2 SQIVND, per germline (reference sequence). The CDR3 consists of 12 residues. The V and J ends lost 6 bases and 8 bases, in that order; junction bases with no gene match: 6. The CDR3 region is CASRTGDIEAFF. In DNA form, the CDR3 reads TGTGCCAGTAGAACAGGGGACATAGAAGCTTTCTTT.

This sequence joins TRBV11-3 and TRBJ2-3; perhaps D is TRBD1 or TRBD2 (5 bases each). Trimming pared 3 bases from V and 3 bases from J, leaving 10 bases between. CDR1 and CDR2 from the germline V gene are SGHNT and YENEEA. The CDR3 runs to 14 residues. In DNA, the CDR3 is TGTGCCAGCAGCTTGACGTGGGGGACAGATACGCAGTATTTT. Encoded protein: CASSLTWGTDTQYF.

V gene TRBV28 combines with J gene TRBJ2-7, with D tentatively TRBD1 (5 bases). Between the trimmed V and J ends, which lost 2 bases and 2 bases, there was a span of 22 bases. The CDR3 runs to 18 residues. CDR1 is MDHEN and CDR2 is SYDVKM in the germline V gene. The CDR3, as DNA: TGTGCCAGCAGTTTAATTGTTGTAAAAGGGGCTAAAGCCTACGAGCAGTACTTC. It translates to CASSLIVVKGAKAYEQYF.

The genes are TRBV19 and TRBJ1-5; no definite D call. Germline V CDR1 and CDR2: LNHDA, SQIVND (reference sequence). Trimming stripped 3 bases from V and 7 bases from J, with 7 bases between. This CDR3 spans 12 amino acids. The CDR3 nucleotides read TGTGCCAGTAGTATTGGGTGGCAGCCCCAGCATTTT. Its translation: CASSIGWQPQHF. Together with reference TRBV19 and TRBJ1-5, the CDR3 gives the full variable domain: DGGITQSPKYLFRKEGQNVTLSCEQNLNHDAMYWYRQDPGQGLRLIYYSQIVNDFQKGDIAEGYSVSREKKESFPLTVTSAQKNPTAFYLCASSIGWQPQHFGDGTRLSIL.

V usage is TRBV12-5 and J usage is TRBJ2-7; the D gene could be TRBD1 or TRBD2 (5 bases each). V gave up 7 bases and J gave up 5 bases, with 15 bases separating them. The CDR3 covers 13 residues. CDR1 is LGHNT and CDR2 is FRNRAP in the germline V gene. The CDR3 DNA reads TGTGCTAGTGCCACTGGGACCTGGGACGAGCAGTACTTC. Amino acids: CASATGTWDEQYF.